The 2 T cell receptor beta chains in this list originate from one sample, sequenced in a study of T cells after yellow fever vaccination. TCRdb re-called the 5' RACE reads with MiXCR, one entry per CDR3 protein. The data contain some 300,000 distinct CDR3 sequences, around 8.1% of them seen just once; the ten biggest clones take up roughly a sixth. The sample here was PBMCs, taken roughly 47 days after the first yellow fever vaccination. These receptors were obtained from a man between 18 and 29 years old who received the YFV17D yellow fever vaccine.

The chain joins TRBV7-3 to TRBJ1-1, with TRBD1 matching over 7 bases. Losses at the gene ends were 5 bases for V and 3 bases for J; bases not matched to a gene: 6. Looked up from germline, CDR1 is SGHTA and CDR2 is FQGTGA. The CDR3 extends over 14 amino acids. CDR3 amino acids: CASSTQGPDTEAFF. The CDR3 nucleotides read TGTGCCAGCAGCACACAGGGGCCGGACACTGAAGCTTTCTTT.

This chain joins TRBV6-5 and TRBJ2-7; the D gene is possibly TRBD2 (5 bases). This CDR3 has 14 residues. CDR1 and CDR2 (germline): MNHEY, SVGAGI. The V gene lost 9 bases and the J gene lost 0 bases, with 15 bases spanning the gap. The DNA for the CDR3 is TGTGCCAGTAAGAGCGGTCTTAGCTCCTACGAGCAGTACTTC. It is translated as CASKSGLSSYEQYF.